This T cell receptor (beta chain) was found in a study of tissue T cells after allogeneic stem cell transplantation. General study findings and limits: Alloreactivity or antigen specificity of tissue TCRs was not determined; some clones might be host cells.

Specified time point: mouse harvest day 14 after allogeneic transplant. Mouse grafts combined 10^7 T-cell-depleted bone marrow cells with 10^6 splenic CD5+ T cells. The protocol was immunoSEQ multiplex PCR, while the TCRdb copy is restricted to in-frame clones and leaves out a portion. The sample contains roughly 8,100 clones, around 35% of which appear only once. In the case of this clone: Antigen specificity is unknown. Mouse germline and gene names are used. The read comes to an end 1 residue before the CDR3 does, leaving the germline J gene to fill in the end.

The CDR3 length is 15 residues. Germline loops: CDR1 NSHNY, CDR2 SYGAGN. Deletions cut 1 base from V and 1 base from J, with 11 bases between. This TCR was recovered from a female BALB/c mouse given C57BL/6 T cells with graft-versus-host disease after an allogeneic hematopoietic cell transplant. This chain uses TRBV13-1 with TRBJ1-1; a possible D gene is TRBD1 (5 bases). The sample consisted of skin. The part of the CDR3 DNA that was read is TGTGCCAGCAGTGATCCCAGGGAGGCGAACACAGAAGTCTTC. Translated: CASSDPREANTEVF. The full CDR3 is CASSDPREANTEVFF.